The clone carrying this T cell receptor (beta chain) was picked up a small number of times. The entry originates in a study of cytotoxic CD8 clonotypes in ibrutinib-treated CLL. V was trimmed by 3 bases and J by 4 bases, leaving 16 bases between them. The CDR3 runs 17 residues. CDR1 MNHEY and CDR2 SMNVEV come from the germline V gene (reference sequence). Some clones are missing from TCRdb's copy, which holds only in-frame ones; the method was immunoSEQ multiplex PCR. The profile covers tens of thousands of clones, with roughly 45% appearing a single time and approximately 19% taken by the ten largest.

This clonotype originated in a human donor with chronic lymphocytic leukemia. V usage is TRBV27 and J usage is TRBJ1-6; tentatively, D is TRBD1 (6 bases). The sample here was PBMCs, taken before ibrutinib treatment. The CDR3 loop reads CASSFGGSTTYNSPLHF. CDR3 nucleotides: TGTGCCAGCAGTTTCGGGGGCTCCACTACTTATAATTCACCCCTCCACTTT.